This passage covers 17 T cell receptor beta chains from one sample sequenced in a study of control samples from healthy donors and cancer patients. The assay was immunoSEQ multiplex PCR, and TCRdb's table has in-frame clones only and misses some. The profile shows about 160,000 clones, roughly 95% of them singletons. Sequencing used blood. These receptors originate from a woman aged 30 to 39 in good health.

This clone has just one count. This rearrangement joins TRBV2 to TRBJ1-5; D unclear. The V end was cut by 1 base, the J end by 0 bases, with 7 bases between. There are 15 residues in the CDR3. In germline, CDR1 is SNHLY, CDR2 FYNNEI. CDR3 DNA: TGTGCCAGCAGTGAAGAGGCGCATAGCAATCAGCCCCAGCATTTT. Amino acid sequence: CASSEEAHSNQPQHF.

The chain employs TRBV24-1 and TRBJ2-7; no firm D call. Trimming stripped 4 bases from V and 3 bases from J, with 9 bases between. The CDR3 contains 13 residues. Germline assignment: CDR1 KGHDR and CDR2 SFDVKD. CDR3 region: CATSDPLRYEQYF. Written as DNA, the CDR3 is TGTGCCACCAGTGACCCCCTCCGCTACGAGCAGTACTTC.

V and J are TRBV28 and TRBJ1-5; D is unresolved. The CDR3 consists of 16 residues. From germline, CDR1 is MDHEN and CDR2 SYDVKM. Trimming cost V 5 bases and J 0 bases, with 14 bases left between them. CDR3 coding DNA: TGTGCCAGCAGTCCCCTAGTATGGGCTAGCAATCAGCCCCAGCATTTT. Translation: CASSPLVWASNQPQHF.

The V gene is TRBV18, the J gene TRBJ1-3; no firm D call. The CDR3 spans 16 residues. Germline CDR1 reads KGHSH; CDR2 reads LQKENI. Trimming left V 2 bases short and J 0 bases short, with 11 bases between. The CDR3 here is CASSPGRSSSGNTIYF. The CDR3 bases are TGTGCCAGCTCACCAGGCAGGTCCAGCTCTGGAAACACCATATATTTT. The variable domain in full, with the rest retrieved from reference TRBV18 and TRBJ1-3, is NAGVMQNPRHLVRRRGQEARLRCSPMKGHSHVYWYRQLPEEGLKFMVYLQKENIIDESGMPKERFSAEFPKEGPSILRIQQVVRGDSAAYFCASSPGRSSSGNTIYFGEGSWLTVV.

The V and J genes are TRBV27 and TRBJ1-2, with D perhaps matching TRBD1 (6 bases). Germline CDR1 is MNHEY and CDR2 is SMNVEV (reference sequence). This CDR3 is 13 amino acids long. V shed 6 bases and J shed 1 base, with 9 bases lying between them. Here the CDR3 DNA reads TGTGCCAGCAGCCCGGGACATAACTATGGCTACACCTTC. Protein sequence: CASSPGHNYGYTF.

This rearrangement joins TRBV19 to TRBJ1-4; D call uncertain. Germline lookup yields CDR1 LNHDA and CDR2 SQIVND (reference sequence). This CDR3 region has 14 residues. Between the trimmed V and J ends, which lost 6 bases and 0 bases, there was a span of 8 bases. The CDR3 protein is CASSEIATNEKLFF. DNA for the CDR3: TGTGCCAGTAGCGAAATTGCAACTAATGAAAAACTGTTTTTT.

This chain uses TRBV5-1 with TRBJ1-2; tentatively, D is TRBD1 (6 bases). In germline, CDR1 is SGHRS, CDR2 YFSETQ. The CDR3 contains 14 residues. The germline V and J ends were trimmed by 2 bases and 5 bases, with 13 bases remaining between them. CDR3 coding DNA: TGCGCCAGCAGCTTCAGGACGGGGGCTTATGGCTACACCTTC. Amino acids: CASSFRTGAYGYTF.

CDR3: CAISEAGQSTDTQYF. CDR3 bases: TGTGCCATCAGTGAGGCGGGACAGTCCACAGATACGCAGTATTTT. The genes are TRBV10-3 and TRBJ2-3; the D gene is possibly TRBD1 (7 bases). CDR1 is ENHRY, CDR2 SYGVKD, per germline. V was pared by 2 bases and J by 2 bases, with 11 bases between. CDR3 length: 15 amino acids.

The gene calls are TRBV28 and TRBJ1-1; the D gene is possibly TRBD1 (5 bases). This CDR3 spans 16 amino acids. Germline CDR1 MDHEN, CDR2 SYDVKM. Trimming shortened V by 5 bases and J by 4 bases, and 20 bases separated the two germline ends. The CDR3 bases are TGTGCCAGCAGTCCATTCTTGGCGGGGGAGGGCACTGAAGCTTTCTTT. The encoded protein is CASSPFLAGEGTEAFF.

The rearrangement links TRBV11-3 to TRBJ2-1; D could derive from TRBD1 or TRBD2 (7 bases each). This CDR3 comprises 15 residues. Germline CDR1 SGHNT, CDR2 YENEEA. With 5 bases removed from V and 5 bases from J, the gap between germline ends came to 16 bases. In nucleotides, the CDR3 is TGTGCCAGCAGCCCCAGGGGGGGCCCAAACAATGAGCAGTTCTTC. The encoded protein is CASSPRGGPNNEQFF.

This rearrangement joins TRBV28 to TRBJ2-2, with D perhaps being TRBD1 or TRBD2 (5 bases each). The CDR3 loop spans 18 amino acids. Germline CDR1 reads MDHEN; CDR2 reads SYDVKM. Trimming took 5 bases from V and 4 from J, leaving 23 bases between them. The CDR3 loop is CASSPPWRGAASTGELFF. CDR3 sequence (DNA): TGTGCCAGCAGTCCACCCTGGAGAGGGGCCGCGAGCACCGGGGAGCTGTTTTTT. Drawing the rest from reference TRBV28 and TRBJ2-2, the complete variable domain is DVKVTQSSRYLVKRTGEKVFLECVQDMDHENMFWYRQDPGLGLRLIYFSYDVKMKEKGDIPEGYSVSREKKERFSLILESASTNQTSMYLCASSPPWRGAASTGELFFGEGSRLTVL.

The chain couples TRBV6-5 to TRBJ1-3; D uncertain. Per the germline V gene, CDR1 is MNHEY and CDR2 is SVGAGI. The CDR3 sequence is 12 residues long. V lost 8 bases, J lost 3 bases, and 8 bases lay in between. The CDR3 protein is CASRTHGNTIYF. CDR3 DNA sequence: TGTGCCAGCCGAACCCATGGAAACACCATATATTTT.

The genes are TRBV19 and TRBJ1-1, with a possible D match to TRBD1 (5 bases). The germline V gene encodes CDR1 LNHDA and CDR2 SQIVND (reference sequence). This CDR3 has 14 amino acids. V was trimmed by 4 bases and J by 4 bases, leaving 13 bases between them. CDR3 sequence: CASSTRDLGTEAFF. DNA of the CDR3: TGTGCCAGTAGTACCCGGGACCTGGGCACTGAAGCTTTCTTT.

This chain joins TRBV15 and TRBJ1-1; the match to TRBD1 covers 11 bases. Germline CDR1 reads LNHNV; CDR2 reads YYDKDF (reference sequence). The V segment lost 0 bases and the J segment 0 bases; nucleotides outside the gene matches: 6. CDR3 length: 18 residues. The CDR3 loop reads CATSRDAPGQGVNTEAFF. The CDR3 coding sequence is TGTGCCACCAGCAGAGATGCCCCGGGACAGGGGGTGAACACTGAAGCTTTCTTT. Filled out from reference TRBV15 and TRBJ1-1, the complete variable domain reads DAMVIQNPRYQVTQFGKPVTLSCSQTLNHNVMYWYQQKSSQAPKLLFHYYDKDFNNEADTPDNFQSRRPNTSFCFLDIRSPGLGDTAMYLCATSRDAPGQGVNTEAFFGQGTRLTVV.

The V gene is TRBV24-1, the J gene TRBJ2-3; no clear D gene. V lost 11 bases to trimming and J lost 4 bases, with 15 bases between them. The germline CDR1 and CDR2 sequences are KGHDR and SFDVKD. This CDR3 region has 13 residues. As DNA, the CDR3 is TGTGCCATCGGACCACCGGCGGCAGATACGCAGTATTTT. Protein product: CAIGPPAADTQYF.

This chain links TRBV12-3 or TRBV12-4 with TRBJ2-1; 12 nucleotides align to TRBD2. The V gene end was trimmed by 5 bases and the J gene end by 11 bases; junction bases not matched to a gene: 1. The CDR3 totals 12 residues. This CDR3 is CASSRTSGKQFF. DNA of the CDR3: TGTGCCAGCAGTCGGACTAGCGGGAAGCAGTTCTTC.

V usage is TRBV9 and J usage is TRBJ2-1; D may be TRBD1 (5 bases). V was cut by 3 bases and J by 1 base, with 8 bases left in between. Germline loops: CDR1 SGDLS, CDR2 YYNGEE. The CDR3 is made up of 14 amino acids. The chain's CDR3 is CASSEGSSYNEQFF. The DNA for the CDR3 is TGTGCCAGCAGCGAGGGGTCGTCCTACAATGAGCAGTTCTTC.